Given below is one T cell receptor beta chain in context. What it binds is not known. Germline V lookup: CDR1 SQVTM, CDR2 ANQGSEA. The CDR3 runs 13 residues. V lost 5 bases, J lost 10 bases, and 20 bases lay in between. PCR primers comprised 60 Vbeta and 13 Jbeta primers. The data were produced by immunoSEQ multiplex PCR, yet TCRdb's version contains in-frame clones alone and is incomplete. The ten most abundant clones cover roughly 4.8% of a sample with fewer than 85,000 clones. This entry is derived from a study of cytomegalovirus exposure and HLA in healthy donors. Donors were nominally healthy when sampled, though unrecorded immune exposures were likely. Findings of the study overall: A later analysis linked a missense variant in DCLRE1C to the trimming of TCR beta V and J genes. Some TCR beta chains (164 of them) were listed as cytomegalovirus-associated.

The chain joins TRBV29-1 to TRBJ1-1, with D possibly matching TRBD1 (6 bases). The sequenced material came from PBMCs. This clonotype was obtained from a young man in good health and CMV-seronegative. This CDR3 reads CSVHAPGDPGAFF. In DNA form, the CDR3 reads TGCAGCGTTCATGCCCCAGGGGATCCGGGAGCTTTCTTT.